This is a list of T cell receptor beta chains from one sample in a study of human T cells and chemical hapten exposure. A single record per CDR3 protein comes from TCRdb applying MiXCR to the RACE reads. Here the sample spans 50,000 to 75,000 distinct CDR3 sequences, approximately 10% being singletons. The material was whole blood, obtained in connection with sensitization to the hapten diphenylcyclopropenone (DPC). These receptors were collected from a woman in her thirties with alopecia areata. Some clones in this sample may be carry-over from other donors' samples. CDR3s include the opening cysteine and the closing phenylalanine or tryptophan. The order of the fields is V gene, CDR3 length, clone size, J gene, D gene, CDR3 DNA, CDR3 protein. The D gene is left open where the match is weak. For some rows the clone size is stated as once, few or many, or as a class when expanded; others skip it.

v_call: TRBV6-1; cdr3_length: 14; clone_size: .; j_call: TRBJ1-6; d_call: .; cdr3_nt: TGTGCCAGCAGTGAAGCAGGGGCCAATTCACCCCTCCACTTT; cdr3_aa: CASSEAGANSPLHF
v_call: TRBV10-3; cdr3_length: 15; clone_size: .; j_call: TRBJ2-3; d_call: TRBD1; cdr3_nt: TGTGCCATCAGTGTGGGACAGGGGCGAGGGGATACGCAGTATTTT; cdr3_aa: CAISVGQGRGDTQYF
v_call: TRBV10-3; cdr3_length: 14; clone_size: .; j_call: TRBJ2-2; d_call: .; cdr3_nt: TGTGCCATCAGTGAGGCCCATAACACCGGGGAGCTGTTTTTT; cdr3_aa: CAISEAHNTGELFF
v_call: TRBV5-1; cdr3_length: 15; clone_size: few; j_call: TRBJ1-1; d_call: .; cdr3_nt: TGCGCCAGCAGCTTACTACAGTTCATGAACACTGAAGCTTTCTTT; cdr3_aa: CASSLLQFMNTEAFF
v_call: TRBV7-2; cdr3_length: 13; clone_size: many; j_call: TRBJ2-3; d_call: .; cdr3_nt: TGTGCCAGCAGTCCCGGCGGAGGAGATACGCAGTATTTT; cdr3_aa: CASSPGGGDTQYF
v_call: TRBV20-1; cdr3_length: 14; clone_size: many; j_call: TRBJ2-1; d_call: TRBD2; cdr3_nt: TGCAGTGCGTCCGGGACTAGCGGAAACAATGAGCAGTTCTTC; cdr3_aa: CSASGTSGNNEQFF
v_call: TRBV10-2; cdr3_length: 15; clone_size: few; j_call: TRBJ1-5; d_call: .; cdr3_nt: TGCGCCAGCAGTGATCTGGGACGCCAGAATCAGCCCCAGCATTTT; cdr3_aa: CASSDLGRQNQPQHF
v_call: TRBV10-3; cdr3_length: 15; clone_size: .; j_call: TRBJ2-3; d_call: TRBD1; cdr3_nt: TGTGCCATCAGTGACCTGACAGGGTCAACAGATACGCAGTATTTT; cdr3_aa: CAISDLTGSTDTQYF
v_call: TRBV10-3; cdr3_length: 14; clone_size: many; j_call: TRBJ1-5; d_call: TRBD1; cdr3_nt: TGTGCCATCAGTGCCGGGACAGGGAATCAGCCCCAGCATTTT; cdr3_aa: CAISAGTGNQPQHF
v_call: TRBV7-2; cdr3_length: 16; clone_size: .; j_call: TRBJ2-1; d_call: TRBD1; cdr3_nt: TGTGCCAGCAGCTTAGCAGGGGGCGCGTTTGGGAATGAGCAGTTCTTC; cdr3_aa: CASSLAGGAFGNEQFF
v_call: TRBV5-1; cdr3_length: 15; clone_size: few; j_call: TRBJ2-7; d_call: .; cdr3_nt: TGCGCCAGCAGCTTGGATTCGTGGGACATTACCGAGCAGTACTTC; cdr3_aa: CASSLDSWDITEQYF
v_call: TRBV5-5; cdr3_length: 13; clone_size: many; j_call: TRBJ1-3; d_call: .; cdr3_nt: TGTGCCAGCAGCTTCGTAAGGCGGGACACCATATATTTT; cdr3_aa: CASSFVRRDTIYF
v_call: TRBV11-2; cdr3_length: 16; clone_size: .; j_call: TRBJ2-3; d_call: TRBD2; cdr3_nt: TGTGCCAGCAGCTTAGTCCGCGCGGGAGGCACAGATACGCAGTATTTT; cdr3_aa: CASSLVRAGGTDTQYF
v_call: TRBV19; cdr3_length: 15; clone_size: .; j_call: TRBJ1-4; d_call: .; cdr3_nt: TGTGCCAGTAGTATAGACGGTACAACTAATGAAAAACTGTTTTTT; cdr3_aa: CASSIDGTTNEKLFF
v_call: TRBV12-3/TRBV12-4; cdr3_length: 15; clone_size: .; j_call: TRBJ1-5; d_call: .; cdr3_nt: TGTGCCAGCAGTTTAGTTTCAGGGGACAATCAGCCCCAGCATTTT; cdr3_aa: CASSLVSGDNQPQHF
v_call: TRBV11-2; cdr3_length: 15; clone_size: few; j_call: TRBJ2-7; d_call: TRBD1; cdr3_nt: TGTGCCAGCAGCTTAGGGACAGGGCAAGGCTACGAGCAGTACTTC; cdr3_aa: CASSLGTGQGYEQYF
v_call: TRBV5-1; cdr3_length: 14; clone_size: .; j_call: TRBJ1-1; d_call: .; cdr3_nt: TGCGCCAGCAGCATCGGACAGACGAACACTGAAGCTTTCTTT; cdr3_aa: CASSIGQTNTEAFF
v_call: TRBV7-2; cdr3_length: 13; clone_size: .; j_call: TRBJ1-1; d_call: .; cdr3_nt: TGTGCCAGCAGCCTGGGCCCGATGAATGAAGCTTTCTTT; cdr3_aa: CASSLGPMNEAFF
v_call: TRBV28; cdr3_length: 13; clone_size: few; j_call: TRBJ2-7; d_call: .; cdr3_nt: TGTGCCACCCGGGACGTCGCCGGGTACGAGCAGTACTTC; cdr3_aa: CATRDVAGYEQYF
v_call: TRBV4-3; cdr3_length: 16; clone_size: .; j_call: TRBJ1-1; d_call: .; cdr3_nt: TGCGCCAGCAGCCAAGGGGGAGGACGGCTGAACACTGAAGCTTTCTTT; cdr3_aa: CASSQGGGRLNTEAFF
v_call: TRBV29-1; cdr3_length: 10; clone_size: few; j_call: TRBJ2-1; d_call: .; cdr3_nt: TGCAGCACAGTCCAGGTGCGGCAGTTCTTC; cdr3_aa: CSTVQVRQFF
v_call: TRBV14; cdr3_length: 13; clone_size: .; j_call: TRBJ2-5; d_call: .; cdr3_nt: TGTGCCAGCAGCCAAGATTTAAGCAGGGGTCAGTACTTC; cdr3_aa: CASSQDLSRGQYF
v_call: TRBV6-6; cdr3_length: 14; clone_size: .; j_call: TRBJ2-5; d_call: .; cdr3_nt: TGTGCCAGCAGTTACTCGGGGGACAAAGAGACCCAGTACTTC; cdr3_aa: CASSYSGDKETQYF
v_call: TRBV10-1; cdr3_length: 15; clone_size: few; j_call: TRBJ2-7; d_call: TRBD2; cdr3_nt: TGCGCCAGCAGTTTAGCGGGGAAGGGGTCCTACGAGCAGTACTTC; cdr3_aa: CASSLAGKGSYEQYF
v_call: TRBV5-1; cdr3_length: 14; clone_size: few; j_call: TRBJ1-2; d_call: .; cdr3_nt: TGCGCCAGCAGTGTCCGGCGGGGGGCGCTTGGCTACACCTTC; cdr3_aa: CASSVRRGALGYTF
v_call: TRBV20-1; cdr3_length: 14; clone_size: many; j_call: TRBJ1-4; d_call: .; cdr3_nt: TGCAGTGCTAGTTTATCCAGGATAGGTGAAAAACTGTTTTTT; cdr3_aa: CSASLSRIGEKLFF